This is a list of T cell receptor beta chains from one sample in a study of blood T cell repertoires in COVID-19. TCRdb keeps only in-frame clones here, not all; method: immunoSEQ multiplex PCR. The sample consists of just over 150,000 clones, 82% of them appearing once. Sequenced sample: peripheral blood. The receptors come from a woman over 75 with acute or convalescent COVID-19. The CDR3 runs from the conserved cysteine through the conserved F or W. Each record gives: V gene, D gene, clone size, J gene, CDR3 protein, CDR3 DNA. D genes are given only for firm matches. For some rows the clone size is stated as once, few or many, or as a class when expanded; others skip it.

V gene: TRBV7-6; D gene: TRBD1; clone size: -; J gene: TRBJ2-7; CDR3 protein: CASSLGEGTGHSYF; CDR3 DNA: TGTGCCAGCAGCTTAGGTGAGGGGACAGGGCATTCGTACTTC
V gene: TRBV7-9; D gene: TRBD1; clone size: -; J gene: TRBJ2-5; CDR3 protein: CASSWGQGYQETQYF; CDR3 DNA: TGTGCCAGCAGCTGGGGACAGGGCTACCAAGAGACCCAGTACTTC
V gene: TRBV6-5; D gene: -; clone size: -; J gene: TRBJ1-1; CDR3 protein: CASSFQGTAFF; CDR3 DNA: TGTGCCAGCAGTTTCCAGGGTACAGCTTTCTTT
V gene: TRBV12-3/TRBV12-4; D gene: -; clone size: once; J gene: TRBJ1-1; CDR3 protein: CASSLVGRVEAFF; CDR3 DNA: TGTGCCAGCAGTTTAGTAGGGCGGGTTGAAGCTTTCTTT
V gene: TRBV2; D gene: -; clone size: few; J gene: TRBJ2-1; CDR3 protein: CASIIAYNEQFF; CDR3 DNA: TGTGCCAGCATTATAGCCTACAATGAGCAGTTCTTC
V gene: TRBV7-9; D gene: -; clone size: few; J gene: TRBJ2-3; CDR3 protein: CASSLLTDTQYF; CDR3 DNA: TGTGCCAGCAGCTTACTCACAGATACGCAGTATTTT
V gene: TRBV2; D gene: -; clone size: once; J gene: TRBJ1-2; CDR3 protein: CASNPTRRMSGYTF; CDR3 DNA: TGTGCCAGCAACCCGACACGCCGGATGAGTGGCTACACCTTC
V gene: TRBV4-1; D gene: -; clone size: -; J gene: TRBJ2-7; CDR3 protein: CASSRAGLPFYEQYF; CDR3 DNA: TGCGCCAGCAGCCGCGCCGGACTACCCTTCTACGAGCAGTACTTC
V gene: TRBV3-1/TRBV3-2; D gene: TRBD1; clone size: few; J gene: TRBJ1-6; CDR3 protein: CASSQASGGGDSPLHF; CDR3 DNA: TGTGCCAGCAGCCAAGCCTCAGGGGGCGGCGATTCACCCCTCCACTTT
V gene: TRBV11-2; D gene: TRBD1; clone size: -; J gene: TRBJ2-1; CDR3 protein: CASSQRSGGWQFF; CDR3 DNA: TGTGCCAGCAGCCAGCGCTCAGGGGGCTGGCAGTTCTTC
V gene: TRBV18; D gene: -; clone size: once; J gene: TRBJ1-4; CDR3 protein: CASSPQGRGNEKLFF; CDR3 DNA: TGTGCCAGCTCACCTCAGGGGAGGGGAAATGAAAAACTGTTTTTT
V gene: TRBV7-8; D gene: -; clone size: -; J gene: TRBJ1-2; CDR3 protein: CASSLGGGYGYTF; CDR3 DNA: TGTGCCAGCAGCTTAGGGGGGGGCTATGGCTACACCTTC
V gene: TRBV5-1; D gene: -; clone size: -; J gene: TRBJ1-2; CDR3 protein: CASSFPGTGYTF; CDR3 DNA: TGCGCCAGCAGCTTTCCGGGAACTGGCTACACCTTC
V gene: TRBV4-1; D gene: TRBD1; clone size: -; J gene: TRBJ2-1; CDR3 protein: CASSQDDRGPWNEQFF; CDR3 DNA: TGCGCCAGCAGCCAAGATGACAGGGGGCCTTGGAATGAGCAGTTCTTC
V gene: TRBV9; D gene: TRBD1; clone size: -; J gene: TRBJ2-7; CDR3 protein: CASERGQGSYEQYF; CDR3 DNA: TGTGCCAGCGAAAGGGGACAGGGCTCCTACGAGCAGTACTTC
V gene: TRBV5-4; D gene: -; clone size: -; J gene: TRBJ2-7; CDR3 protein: CASSTTGQSSYEQYF; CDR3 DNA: TGTGCCAGCAGCACGACAGGACAGAGCTCCTACGAGCAGTACTTC
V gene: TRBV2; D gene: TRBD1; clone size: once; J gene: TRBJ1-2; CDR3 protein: CASSEATGGRGYTF; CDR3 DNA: TGTGCCAGCAGTGAAGCGACAGGGGGCAGGGGCTACACCTTC
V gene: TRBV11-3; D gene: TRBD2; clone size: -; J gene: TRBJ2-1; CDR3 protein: CASSPGGVGGYNEQFF; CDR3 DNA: TGTGCCAGCAGCCCCGGTGGGGTCGGGGGGTACAATGAGCAGTTCTTC
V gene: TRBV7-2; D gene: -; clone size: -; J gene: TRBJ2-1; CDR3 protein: CASSLFFGGAAYNEQFF; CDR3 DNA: TGTGCCAGCAGCTTATTTTTTGGGGGGGCCGCCTACAATGAGCAGTTCTTC
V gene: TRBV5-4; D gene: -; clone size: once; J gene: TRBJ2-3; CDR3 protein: CASSRTSTDTQYF; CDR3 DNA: TGTGCCAGCAGCCGGACTTCCACAGATACGCAGTATTTT
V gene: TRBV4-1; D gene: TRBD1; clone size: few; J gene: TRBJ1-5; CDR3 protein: CASSQTSGGNRGQKSQPQHF; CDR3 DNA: TGCGCCAGCAGCCAAACTTCCGGCGGCAACAGGGGGCAGAAAAGTCAGCCCCAGCATTTT
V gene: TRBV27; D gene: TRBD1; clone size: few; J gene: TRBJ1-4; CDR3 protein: CASSPVSRTGGTKLFF; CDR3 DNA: TGTGCCAGCAGCCCCGTATCGAGGACAGGGGGGACAAAACTGTTTTTT
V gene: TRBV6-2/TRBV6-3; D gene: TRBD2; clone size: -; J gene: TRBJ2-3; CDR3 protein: CASSWRPTSGSTDTQYF; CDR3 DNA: TGTGCCAGCAGTTGGCGTCCGACTAGCGGAAGCACAGATACGCAGTATTTT
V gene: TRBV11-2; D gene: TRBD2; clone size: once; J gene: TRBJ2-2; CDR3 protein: CASSPREAGGTGELFF; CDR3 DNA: TGTGCCAGCAGCCCACGGGAAGCGGGAGGGACCGGGGAGCTGTTTTTT
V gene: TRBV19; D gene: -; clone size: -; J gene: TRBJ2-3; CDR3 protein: CASSRDTGVDTQYF; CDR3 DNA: TGTGCCAGTAGTAGGGACACGGGTGTAGATACGCAGTATTTT
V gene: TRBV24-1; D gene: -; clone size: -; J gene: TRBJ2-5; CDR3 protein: CATSEGSQETQYF; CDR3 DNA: TGTGCCACCAGTGAGGGCAGCCAAGAGACCCAGTACTTC
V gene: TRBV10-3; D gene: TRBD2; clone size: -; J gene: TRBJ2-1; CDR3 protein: CAISDEGTSGGGFYNEQFF; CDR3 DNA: TGTGCCATCAGTGACGAGGGGACTAGCGGAGGGGGGTTCTACAATGAGCAGTTCTTC
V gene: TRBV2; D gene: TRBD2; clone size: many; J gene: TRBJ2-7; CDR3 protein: CASSDLASGSREQYF; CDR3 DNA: TGTGCCAGCAGTGATTTAGCTAGCGGGAGCCGCGAGCAGTACTTC
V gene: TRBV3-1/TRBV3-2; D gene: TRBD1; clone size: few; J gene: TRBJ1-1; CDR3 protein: CASSHKTGTSTEAFF; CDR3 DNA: TGTGCCAGCAGCCATAAGACAGGGACCTCCACTGAAGCTTTCTTT
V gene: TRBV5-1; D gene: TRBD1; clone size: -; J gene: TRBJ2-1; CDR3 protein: CASSPGQANEQFF; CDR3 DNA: TGCGCCAGCAGCCCCGGACAGGCTAATGAGCAGTTCTTC
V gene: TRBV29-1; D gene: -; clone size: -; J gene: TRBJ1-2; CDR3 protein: CSVDFGQGEGYTF; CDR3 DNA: TGCAGCGTTGATTTTGGGCAGGGTGAAGGCTACACCTTC
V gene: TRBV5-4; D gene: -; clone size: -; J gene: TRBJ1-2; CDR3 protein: CASSLGGVYGYTF; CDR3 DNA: TGTGCCAGCAGCTTGGGCGGGGTCTATGGCTACACCTTC
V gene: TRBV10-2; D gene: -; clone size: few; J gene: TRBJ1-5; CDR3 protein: CASSESGGSRSGQPQHF; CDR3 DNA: TGCGCCAGCAGTGAGTCGGGGGGATCGCGATCGGGCCAGCCCCAGCATTTT
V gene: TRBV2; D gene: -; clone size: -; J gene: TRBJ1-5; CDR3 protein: CASNFQESQPQHF; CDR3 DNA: TGTGCCAGCAATTTTCAGGAAAGTCAGCCCCAGCATTTT
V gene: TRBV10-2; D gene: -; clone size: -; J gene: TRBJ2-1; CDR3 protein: CASREGVSYNEQFF; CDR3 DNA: TGCGCCAGCAGGGAAGGGGTCTCCTACAATGAGCAGTTCTTC
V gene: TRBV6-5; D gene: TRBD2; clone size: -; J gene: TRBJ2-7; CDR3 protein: CASRPGGGEKGQYF; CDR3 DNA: TGTGCCAGCCGTCCCGGGGGGGGAGAGAAGGGGCAGTACTTC
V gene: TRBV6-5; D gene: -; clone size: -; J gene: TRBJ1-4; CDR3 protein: CASRWTATNEKLFF; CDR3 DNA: TGTGCCAGCAGATGGACAGCAACTAATGAAAAACTGTTTTTT
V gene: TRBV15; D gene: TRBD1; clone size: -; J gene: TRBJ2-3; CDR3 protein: CATSRVSRGRGTDTQYF; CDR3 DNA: TGTGCCACCAGCAGAGTATCGAGGGGCAGGGGGACAGATACGCAGTATTTT
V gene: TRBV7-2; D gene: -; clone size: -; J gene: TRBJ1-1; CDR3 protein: CASSRSQNTEAFF; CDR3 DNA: TGTGCCAGCAGCCGCTCACAGAACACTGAAGCTTTCTTT
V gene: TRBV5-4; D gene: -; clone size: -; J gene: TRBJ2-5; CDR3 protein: CASSFGQGETQYF; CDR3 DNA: TGTGCCAGCAGCTTTGGTCAGGGCGAGACCCAGTACTTC
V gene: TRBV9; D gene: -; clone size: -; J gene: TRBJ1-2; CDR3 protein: CASSVAGLVRGDGYTF; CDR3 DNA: TGTGCCAGCAGCGTAGCAGGTTTGGTCAGGGGCGACGGCTACACCTTC
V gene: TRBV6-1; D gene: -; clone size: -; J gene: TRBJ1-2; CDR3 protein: CASSEIDRNYGYTF; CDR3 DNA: TGTGCCAGCAGTGAAATAGACAGAAACTATGGCTACACCTTC
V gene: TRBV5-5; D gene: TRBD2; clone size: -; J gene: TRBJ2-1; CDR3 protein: CASSFSGTRGNEQFF; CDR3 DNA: TGTGCCAGCAGCTTCTCCGGGACTAGGGGCAATGAGCAGTTCTTC
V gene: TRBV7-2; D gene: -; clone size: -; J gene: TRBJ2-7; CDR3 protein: CASSLDSRYEQYF; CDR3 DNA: TGTGCCAGCAGCTTAGACAGTAGGTACGAGCAGTACTTC
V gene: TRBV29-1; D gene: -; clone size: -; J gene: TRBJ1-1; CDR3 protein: CSVDTGGKTEAFF; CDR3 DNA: TGCAGCGTTGACACCGGGGGGAAGACTGAAGCTTTCTTT
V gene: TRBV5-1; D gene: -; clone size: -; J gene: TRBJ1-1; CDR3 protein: CASSLGQMNTEAFF; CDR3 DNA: TGCGCCAGCAGCTTGGGACAAATGAACACTGAAGCTTTCTTT
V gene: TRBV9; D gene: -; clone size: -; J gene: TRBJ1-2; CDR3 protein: CASSVSPSVNYGYTF; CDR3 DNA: TGTGCCAGCAGTGTATCTCCGAGCGTTAACTATGGCTACACCTTC
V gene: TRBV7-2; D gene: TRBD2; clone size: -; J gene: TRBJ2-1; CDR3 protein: CASSDASGRAYNEQFF; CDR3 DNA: TGTGCCAGCAGCGATGCTAGCGGGAGGGCCTACAATGAGCAGTTCTTC
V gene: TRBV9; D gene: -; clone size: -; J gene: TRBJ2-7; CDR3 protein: CASSVSSGVGYEQYF; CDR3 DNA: TGTGCCAGCAGCGTTTCATCAGGGGTAGGGTACGAGCAGTACTTC
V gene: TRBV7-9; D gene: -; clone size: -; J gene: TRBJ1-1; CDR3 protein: CASSFFPEDEAFF; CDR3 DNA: TGTGCCAGCAGCTTCTTTCCGGAGGACGAAGCTTTCTTT
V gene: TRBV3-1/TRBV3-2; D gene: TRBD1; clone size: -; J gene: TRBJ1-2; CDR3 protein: CASSQEGGTGYGYTF; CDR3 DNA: TGTGCCAGCAGCCAAGAAGGCGGGACAGGCTATGGCTACACCTTC